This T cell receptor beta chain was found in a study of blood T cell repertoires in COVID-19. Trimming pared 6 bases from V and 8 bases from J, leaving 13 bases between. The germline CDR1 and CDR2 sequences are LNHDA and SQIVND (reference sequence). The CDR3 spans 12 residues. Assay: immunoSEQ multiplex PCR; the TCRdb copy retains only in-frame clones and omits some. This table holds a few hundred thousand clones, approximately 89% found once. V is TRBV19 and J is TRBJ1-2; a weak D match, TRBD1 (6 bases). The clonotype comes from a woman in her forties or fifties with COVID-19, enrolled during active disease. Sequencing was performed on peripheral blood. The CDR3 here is CASSLQGLGYTF. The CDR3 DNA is TGTGCCAGTAGCCTACAGGGCTTAGGCTACACCTTC.